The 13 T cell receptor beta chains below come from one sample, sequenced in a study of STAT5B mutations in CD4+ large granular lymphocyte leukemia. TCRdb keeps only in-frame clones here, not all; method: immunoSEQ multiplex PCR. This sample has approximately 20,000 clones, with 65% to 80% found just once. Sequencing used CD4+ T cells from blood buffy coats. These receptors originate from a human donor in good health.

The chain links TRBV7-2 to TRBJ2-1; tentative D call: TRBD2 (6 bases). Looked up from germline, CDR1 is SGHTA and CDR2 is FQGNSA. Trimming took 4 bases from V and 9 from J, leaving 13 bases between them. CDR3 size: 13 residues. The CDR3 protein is CASSSRLGSEQFF. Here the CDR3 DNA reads TGTGCCAGCAGCTCGCGACTAGGTAGTGAGCAGTTCTTC.

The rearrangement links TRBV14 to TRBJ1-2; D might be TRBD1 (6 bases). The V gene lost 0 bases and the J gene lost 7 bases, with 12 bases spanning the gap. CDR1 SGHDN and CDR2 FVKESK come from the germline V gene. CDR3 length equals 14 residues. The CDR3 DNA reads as TGTGCCAGCAGCCAAGACAGGGGTATTTCTGGCTACACCTTC. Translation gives CASSQDRGISGYTF.

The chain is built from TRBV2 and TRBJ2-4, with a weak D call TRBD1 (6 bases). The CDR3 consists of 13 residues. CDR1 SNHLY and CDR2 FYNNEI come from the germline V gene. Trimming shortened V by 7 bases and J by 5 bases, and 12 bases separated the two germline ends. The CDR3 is CASMRGGENIQYF. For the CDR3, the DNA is TGTGCCAGCATGCGAGGGGGAGAAAACATTCAGTACTTC.

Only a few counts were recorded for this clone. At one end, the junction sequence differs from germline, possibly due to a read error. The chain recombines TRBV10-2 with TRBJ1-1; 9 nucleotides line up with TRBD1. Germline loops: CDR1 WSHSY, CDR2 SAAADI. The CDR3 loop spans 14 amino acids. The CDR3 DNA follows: TGCGCCAGCAGTCAGTCGGGACAGGGAGCTGAAGCTTTCTTT. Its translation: CASSQSGQGAEAFF.

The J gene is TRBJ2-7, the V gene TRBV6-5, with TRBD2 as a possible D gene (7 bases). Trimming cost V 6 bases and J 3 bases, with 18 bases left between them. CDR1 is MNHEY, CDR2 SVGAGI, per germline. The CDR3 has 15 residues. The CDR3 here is CASSRTEGGYYEQYF. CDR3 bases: TGTGCCAGCAGCCGTACCGAGGGGGGGTACTACGAGCAGTACTTC.

The CDR3 reads CASSVPGGAQPQHF. CDR3 sequence (DNA): TGTGCCAGTAGTGTGCCCGGAGGGGCTCAGCCCCAGCATTTT. This chain uses TRBV19 with TRBJ1-5, with D tentatively TRBD1 (5 bases). Germline V gene sequence: CDR1 LNHDA, CDR2 SQIVND (reference sequence). This CDR3 has 14 residues. The germline V and J ends were trimmed by 5 bases and 6 bases, with 14 bases remaining between them.

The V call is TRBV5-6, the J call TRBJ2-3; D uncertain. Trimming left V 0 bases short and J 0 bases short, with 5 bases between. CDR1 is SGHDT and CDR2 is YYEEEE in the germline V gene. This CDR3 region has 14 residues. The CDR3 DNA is TGTGCCAGCAGCTTGGTGGGCAGCACAGATACGCAGTATTTT. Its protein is CASSLVGSTDTQYF.

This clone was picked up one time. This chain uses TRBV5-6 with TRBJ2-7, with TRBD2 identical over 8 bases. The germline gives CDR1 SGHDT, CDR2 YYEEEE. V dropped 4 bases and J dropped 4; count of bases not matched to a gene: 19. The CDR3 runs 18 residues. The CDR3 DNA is TGTGCCAGCAGCCCGCCGGGAGGGGCGGGGGGACGTTCGTACGAGCAGTACTTC. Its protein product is CASSPPGGAGGRSYEQYF.

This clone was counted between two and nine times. Here the CDR3 reads CASSFRQISYTF. The CDR3 nucleotides are TGTGCCAGCAGCTTTCGACAGATCTCCTACACCTTC. V gene TRBV5-6 combines with J gene TRBJ1-2; perhaps TRBD1 as D (5 bases). CDR1 is SGHDT, CDR2 YYEEEE, per germline. The CDR3 is 12 amino acids. V was cut by 2 bases and J by 10 bases, with 12 bases left in between.

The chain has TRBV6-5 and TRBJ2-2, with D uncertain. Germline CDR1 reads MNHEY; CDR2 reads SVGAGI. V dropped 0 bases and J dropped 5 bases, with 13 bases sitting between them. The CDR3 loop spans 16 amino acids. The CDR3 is CASSYSRFGGTGELFF. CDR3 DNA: TGTGCCAGCAGTTACTCCCGATTTGGTGGTACCGGGGAGCTGTTTTTT.

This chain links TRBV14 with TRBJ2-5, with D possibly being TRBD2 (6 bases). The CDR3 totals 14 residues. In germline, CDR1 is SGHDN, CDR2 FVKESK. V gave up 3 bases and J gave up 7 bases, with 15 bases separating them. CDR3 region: CASSQTPYGGTQYF. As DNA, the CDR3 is TGTGCCAGCAGCCAGACGCCCTACGGGGGGACCCAGTACTTC.

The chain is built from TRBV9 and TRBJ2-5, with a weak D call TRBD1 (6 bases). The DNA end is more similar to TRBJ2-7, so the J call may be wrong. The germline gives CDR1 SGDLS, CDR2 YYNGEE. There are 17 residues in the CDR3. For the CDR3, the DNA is TGTGCCAACGCAGGGGTATGGGATTTCCGGAGCTCCTACGAGCAGTACTTC. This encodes CANAGVWDFRSSYEQYF.

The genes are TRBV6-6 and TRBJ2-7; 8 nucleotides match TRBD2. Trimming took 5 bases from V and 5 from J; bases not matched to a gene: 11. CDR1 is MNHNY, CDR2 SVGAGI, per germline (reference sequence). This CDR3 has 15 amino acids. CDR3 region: CASSQGTSSIHEQYF. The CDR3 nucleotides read TGTGCCAGCAGTCAAGGGACTAGTAGTATACACGAGCAGTACTTC.